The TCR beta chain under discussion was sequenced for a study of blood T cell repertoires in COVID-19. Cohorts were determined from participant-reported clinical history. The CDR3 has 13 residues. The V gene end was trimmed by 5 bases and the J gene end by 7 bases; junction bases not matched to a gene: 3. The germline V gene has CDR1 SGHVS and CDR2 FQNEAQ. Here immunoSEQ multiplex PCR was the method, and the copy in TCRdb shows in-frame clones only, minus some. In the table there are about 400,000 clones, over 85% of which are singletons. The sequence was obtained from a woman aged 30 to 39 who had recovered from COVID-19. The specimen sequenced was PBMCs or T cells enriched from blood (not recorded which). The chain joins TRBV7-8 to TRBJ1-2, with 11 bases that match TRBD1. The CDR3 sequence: CASSPDRGPGYTF. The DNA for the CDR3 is TGTGCCAGCAGCCCGGACAGGGGGCCTGGCTACACCTTC.